The source of this TCR beta chain is a study of OX40 agonist ivuxolimab in advanced cancers. At the level of the study: 30% to 40% of patients had received prior checkpoint inhibitor therapy.

With respect to this clone: Its antigen is not known.

Some clones are missing from TCRdb's copy, which holds only in-frame ones; the method was immunoSEQ multiplex PCR. The data show about 100,000 clones, with approximately 90% seen just once and approximately 0.3% held by the top ten. Germline CDR1 and CDR2: MGHDK and SYGVNS. The CDR3 loop spans 15 amino acids. V was shortened by 1 base and J by 8 bases, with 15 bases between the two germline ends. The study, taken as a whole, reports: On average, a greater number of expanded clones characterised CD8+ T cells relative to CD4+.

This sequence joins TRBV25-1 and TRBJ2-1, with D tentatively TRBD1 or TRBD2 (6 bases each). The sample here was CD4+ or CD8+ T cells sorted from blood, taken in a trial of the OX40 agonist ivuxolimab. This TCR derives from an adult with an advanced solid tumor such as melanoma, head and neck, liver or kidney cancer. CDR3: CASSELRGKGDEQFF. Here the CDR3 DNA reads TGTGCCAGCAGTGAATTGCGGGGCAAGGGGGATGAGCAGTTCTTC.